This is a list of T cell receptor beta chains from one sample in a study of early stage breast cancer tumors. Produced via immunoSEQ multiplex PCR; TCRdb's table is partial and in-frame only. The sample holds about 36,000 clones, approximately 69% seen once. What was sequenced was blood. These receptors were collected from a person between 60 and 69 years old with breast cancer. Both conserved end residues are trimmed from each CDR3. Fields, in order: J gene, V gene, CDR3 protein.

J: TRBJ2-1
V: TRBV29-1
CDR3: SVDRAGDYNEQF

J: TRBJ2-3
V: TRBV6-5
CDR3: ASSYSRFTDTQY

J: TRBJ1-5
V: TRBV10-3
CDR3: AISEEGGGRSQPQH

J: TRBJ1-2
V: TRBV7-2
CDR3: ASTGQGATSVYGYT

J: TRBJ2-2
V: TRBV11-3
CDR3: ASSRDRGTGELF

J: TRBJ2-2
V: TRBV4-1
CDR3: ASSQGSRTGELF

J: TRBJ1-4
V: TRBV28
CDR3: ASSLRRDRGHANEKLF

J: TRBJ2-7
V: TRBV5-6
CDR3: ASSLSGTGNEQY

J: TRBJ2-1
V: TRBV27
CDR3: ASSSRTSGRLSHNEQF

J: TRBJ1-5
V: TRBV7-2
CDR3: ASSPNTGGVSNQPQH

J: TRBJ2-4
V: TRBV30
CDR3: AWTLRGNRNIQY

J: TRBJ1-1
V: TRBV4-1
CDR3: ASSQDRAGTISGAF

J: TRBJ2-2
V: TRBV14
CDR3: ASSQLGGELF

J: TRBJ1-6
V: TRBV2
CDR3: ASSENESLNSPLH

J: TRBJ2-1
V: TRBV11-3
CDR3: ASSLDGGVRSNEQF

J: TRBJ2-7
V: TRBV19
CDR3: ASSRAEGYEQY

J: TRBJ1-2
V: TRBV19
CDR3: ASSKRTPGNYGYT

J: TRBJ1-4
V: TRBV6-6
CDR3: ASSYRPHEKLF

J: TRBJ1-6
V: TRBV5-6
CDR3: ASSLGQSYNSPLH

J: TRBJ2-1
V: TRBV19
CDR3: ATEGTGSSYNEQF

J: TRBJ2-7
V: TRBV6-1
CDR3: ASRDLTRPRYEQY

J: TRBJ1-3
V: TRBV28
CDR3: ASSPGRLSAGNTIY

J: TRBJ1-1
V: TRBV18
CDR3: ASSPSLGGLNTEAF

J: TRBJ1-1
V: TRBV7-9
CDR3: ASSTGQGARRTEAF